The 10 T cell receptor beta chains given below trace back to one sample, sequenced in a study of metastatic and nonmetastatic thyroid tumors. TCRdb re-analyzed the PCR reads using MiXCR. Altogether around 12,000 clones are present, approximately 35% being singletons, with the ten largest covering over 9.5%. Thyroid surgery was performed in patients who had received no treatment beforehand. The sample taken for sequencing was tumor tissue. These receptor sequences come from a female donor with papillary thyroid cancer or a benign thyroid nodule (not recorded which). Some clones in this sample may be carry-over from other donors' samples.

This clone is termed medium-sized. The chain employs TRBV18 and TRBJ1-2, with TRBD1 identical over 7 bases. J gave up 4 bases and V 2 bases, and 1 base lay outside the gene matches. The CDR3 runs 13 residues. CDR1 is KGHSH, CDR2 LQKENI, per germline. The CDR3 here is CASSPRGLYGYTF. The CDR3 coding sequence is TGTGCCAGCTCACCAAGGGGGCTCTATGGCTACACCTTC.

The chain links TRBV20-1 to TRBJ2-7; D is ambiguous. V was trimmed by 1 base and J by 5 bases, leaving 12 bases between them. The CDR3 runs 13 residues. Germline CDR1 is DFQATT and CDR2 is SNEGSKA (reference sequence). CDR3 in amino acids: CSARGPDDHEQYF. CDR3 nucleotide sequence: TGCAGTGCTAGAGGCCCTGACGACCACGAGCAGTACTTC.

The V gene is TRBV20-1, the J gene TRBJ1-5, with D possibly TRBD1 on 6 matching bases. The V end was cut by 2 bases, the J end by 7 bases, with 18 bases between. This CDR3 region has 15 residues. Germline V gene lookup returns CDR1 DFQATT and CDR2 SNEGSKA (reference sequence). CDR3 region: CSARSWTVLGQPQHF. Written as DNA, the CDR3 is TGCAGTGCTAGATCCTGGACAGTTCTCGGCCAGCCCCAGCATTTT.

CDR3 region: CASSEVAGGLHEQFF. CDR3 sequence (DNA): TGTGCCAGCAGTGAAGTAGCGGGAGGCCTCCATGAGCAGTTCTTC. The chain couples TRBV6-4 to TRBJ2-1; 10 bases map to TRBD2. CDR3 size: 15 residues. V shed 3 bases, J shed 8 bases, and the junction held 7 bases outside the gene matches. Germline V gene data show CDR1 as MRHNA and CDR2 as SNTAGT.

The chain's CDR3 is CASSALDRIHNEQFF. The CDR3 nucleotides read TGTGCCAGTAGTGCGTTGGACAGGATTCACAATGAGCAGTTCTTC. V and J are TRBV19 and TRBJ2-1; the match to TRBD1 covers 7 bases. In germline, CDR1 is LNHDA, CDR2 SQIVND (reference sequence). V dropped 5 bases and J dropped 5; count of bases not matched to a gene: 9. The CDR3 loop spans 15 amino acids.

The sample holds a few counts of this clone. The chain joins TRBV28 to TRBJ1-5; D possibly corresponds to TRBD1 (5 bases). This CDR3 is built from 12 residues. Per the germline V gene, CDR1 is MDHEN and CDR2 is SYDVKM. Trimming took 11 bases from V and 7 from J, leaving 15 bases between them. The CDR3 loop reads CAFRVRRQPQHF. The CDR3 DNA follows: TGTGCCTTCAGGGTCAGGCGACAGCCCCAGCATTTT.

The table lists this clone with a few counts. V is TRBV2 and J is TRBJ1-3; D call uncertain. The CDR3 is 10 residues long. The germline V gene has CDR1 SNHLY and CDR2 FYNNEI. Deletions cut 9 bases from V and 4 bases from J, with 4 bases between. CDR3 sequence reads: CARGGNTIYF. Here the CDR3 DNA reads TGTGCCAGGGGGGGAAACACCATATATTTT.

V is TRBV18 and J is TRBJ2-7; no definite D call. Germline V gene data show CDR1 as KGHSH and CDR2 as LQKENI. CDR3 length: 13 amino acids. Trimming stripped 0 bases from V and 3 bases from J, with 6 bases between. The CDR3 DNA is TGTGCCAGCTCACCACCGTCGAACTACGAGCAGTACTTC. Protein sequence: CASSPPSNYEQYF.

In this sample, this clone is medium-sized. The V and J genes are TRBV11-2 and TRBJ2-3, with 8 nucleotides matching TRBD2. The V gene's germline CDR1 is SGHAT and CDR2 FQNNGV. V dropped 0 bases and J dropped 5; count of bases not matched to a gene: 7. There are 16 residues in the CDR3. The CDR3 DNA is TGTGCCAGCAGCTTAGAGACCTTCGGGACTAGAGATACGCAGTATTTT. Translation gives CASSLETFGTRDTQYF.

This clone is medium-sized (0.01 to 0.1%) in the sample. The rearrangement links TRBV6-5 to TRBJ1-1; D may be TRBD1 (5 bases). The V end lost 2 bases, the J end lost 0 bases, and 10 bases lay between the germline ends. The CDR3 contains 15 residues. Per germline, CDR1 MNHEY and CDR2 SVGAGI. For the CDR3, the DNA is TGTGCCAGCAGTTACCCCGGGGGTTTGAACACTGAAGCTTTCTTT. Translating it yields CASSYPGGLNTEAFF.